Below, 26 T cell receptor beta chains from the same sample are listed, as sequenced in a study of T cell clonality in common variable immunodeficiency (dated by TCRdb to the mid-2010s). Findings and caveats that apply to the study as a whole: CVID TCRbeta sequences were reported to have fewer deletions and N-nucleotide insertions and to lack highly modified clones with 13 or more V deletions.

The method was the immunoSEQ multiplex PCR assay. Drawn from immuneACCESS, this table holds only the in-frame rearrangements with V and J called that TCRdb kept. Clones are partly lost; checked studies trace under half to an unresolved V gene and leave the rest unexplained. For this sample, approximately 30,000 clones are listed, none of them singletons. 6.5% to 8% of the sample is held by the ten biggest clonotypes. What these receptors recognize is not known. The source material was peripheral blood mononuclear cells. These receptors all stem from a human donor with common variable immunodeficiency.

This clone showed up many times. The DNA ends 3 residues before the CDR3 does, and the rest of the CDR3 is filled in from the germline J gene. This chain links TRBV18 with TRBJ1-5; 11 bases are a match to TRBD1. Germline assignment: CDR1 KGHSH and CDR2 LQKENI. J gave up 4 bases and V 3 bases, and 2 bases lay outside the gene matches. The length of the CDR3 is 15 residues. The sequenced part of the CDR3 DNA is TGTGCCAGCTCACCGGGGGACAGGGGGAATCAGCCC. Translation gives CASSPGDRGNQP. The full CDR3 is CASSPGDRGNQPQHF.

This clone is judged medium-sized. From the germline J gene comes the end of the CDR3, since the read stops 3 residues before it. The rearrangement joins TRBV29-1 to TRBJ2-7; D unresolved. CDR3 length equals 14 residues. In germline, CDR1 is SQVTM, CDR2 ANQGSEA. V dropped 8 bases and J dropped 0 bases, with 17 bases sitting between them. The CDR3 loop reads CSSTVGPSSYEQYF. The DNA read from the CDR3 is TGCAGCTCGACCGTGGGCCCGAGCTCCTACGAG.

Details on this clone: The CDR3 end is not reached by the read, which stops 3 residues before it; the germline J gene fills it in. The V and J genes are TRBV30 and TRBJ2-3; 9 bases fit TRBD2. The CDR3 consists of 15 residues. Looked up from germline, CDR1 is GTSNPN and CDR2 is SVGIG (reference sequence). J was trimmed by 3 bases and V by 8 bases; bases with no gene match: 12. The covered CDR3 bases are TGTGCCGGATCTTTTAGCGGGAGCTTTACAGATACG. Translated, it gives CAGSFSGSFTDT. In full, the CDR3 is CAGSFSGSFTDTQYF.

This clone came up many times. The sequence runs out 3 residues before the end of the CDR3; the remainder is reconstructed from the germline J gene. The chain combines TRBV5-6 with TRBJ2-5; 7 bases line up with TRBD1. The V gene's germline CDR1 is SGHDT and CDR2 YYEEEE. CDR3 size: 13 residues. Trimming at V came to 4 bases and at J to 1 base, leaving 1 base not matched to a gene. Incomplete CDR3 DNA: TGTGCCAGCAGCGGGGACAGCCAAGAGACC. Its translation: CASSGDSQET. The complete CDR3 protein is CASSGDSQETQYF.

Ten or more counts support this clone. With the read ending 3 residues before the CDR3 end, the germline J gene is used to fill in that end. The chain carries TRBV7-2 and TRBJ2-3; D remains ambiguous. Germline CDR1 reads SGHTA; CDR2 reads FQGNSA. The CDR3 extends over 12 amino acids. V lost 1 base, J lost 5 bases, and 4 bases lay in between. The CDR3 bases that were read are TGTGCCAGCAGCTTAGATCTAGATACG. This encodes CASSLDLDT. The full CDR3 protein is CASSLDLDTQYF. The whole variable domain, remainder taken from reference TRBV7-2 and TRBJ2-3, is GAGVSQSPSNKVTEKGKDVELRCDPISGHTALYWYRQSLGQGLEFLIYFQGNSAPDKSGLPSDRFSAERTGGSVSTLTIQRTQQEDSAVYLCASSLDLDTQYFGPGTRLTVL.

This clone came up many times. The part of the CDR3 DNA that was read is TGCAGTGCTAGAAAGCCGAGGGTCACAGATACG. Translated, it gives CSARKPRVTDT. The whole CDR3 is CSARKPRVTDTQYF. This chain uses TRBV20-1 with TRBJ2-3, with a possible D match to TRBD2 (5 bases). The observed sequence ends 3 residues before the CDR3 terminus, with the missing tail filled in from the germline J gene. V lost 2 bases and J lost 2, with 11 bases in between. The germline gives CDR1 DFQATT, CDR2 SNEGSKA (reference sequence). The CDR3 has 14 amino acids.

Of note for this clone: The sequence runs out 3 residues before the end of the CDR3; the remainder is reconstructed from the germline J gene. The V call is TRBV19, the J call TRBJ2-1; 14 nucleotides line up with TRBD2. CDR3 length: 15 residues. V shed 8 bases, J shed 4 bases, and the junction held 4 bases outside the gene matches. Germline V lookup: CDR1 LNHDA, CDR2 SQIVND (reference sequence). CDR3 sequence: CASRLAGGLYNEQFF. The CDR3 bases that were read are TGTGCCAGTCGACTAGCGGGAGGGCTGTACAATGAG.

Comment on this clone: The read stops 3 residues short of the end of the CDR3; the missing end is completed from the germline J gene. V is TRBV7-9 and J is TRBJ2-5, with 7 nucleotides matching TRBD2. The CDR3 covers 15 residues. Looked up from germline, CDR1 is SEHNR and CDR2 is FQNEAQ (reference sequence). J lost 5 bases, V lost 5 bases, and 11 bases had no gene match. The CDR3 loop is CASSRVAGARETQYF. The CDR3 bases that were read are TGTGCCAGCAGCCGGGTGGCGGGAGCGAGGGAGACC. Combining the CDR3 with reference TRBV7-9 and TRBJ2-5 gives the whole variable domain DTGVSQNPRHKITKRGQNVTFRCDPISEHNRLYWYRQTLGQGPEFLTYFQNEAQLEKSRLLSDRFSAERPKGSFSTLEIQRTEQGDSAMYLCASSRVAGARETQYFGPGTRLLVL.

Concerning this clone itself: The observed sequence ends 3 residues before the CDR3 terminus, with the missing tail filled in from the germline J gene. The rearrangement links TRBV7-2 to TRBJ2-2, with 10 bases fitting TRBD2. Per the germline V gene, CDR1 is SGHTA and CDR2 is FQGNSA. The CDR3 has 15 amino acids. V was clipped by 4 bases and J by 4 bases; unmatched bases: 3. The CDR3 is CASSSLAGTTGELFF. Partial CDR3 DNA: TGTGCCAGCAGCTCACTAGCGGGAACCACCGGGGAG.

In the case of this clone: The CDR3 extends 3 residues past the end of the read, so its final part is completed from the germline J gene. The chain joins TRBV2 to TRBJ2-5, with a tentative D call TRBD1 (5 bases). The ends were cut back, 7 bases at V and 6 bases at J, with 21 bases in the middle. CDR3 size: 15 residues. CDR1 and CDR2 (germline): SNHLY, FYNNEI. The covered CDR3 bases are TGTGCCAGCATCAAGGACGGCCAAAAGGGGCAGACC. Its translation: CASIKDGQKGQT. The entire CDR3 sequence reads CASIKDGQKGQTQYF.

In its sample, this clone ranks as medium-sized. The CDR3 sequence: CSAREGARETQYF. CDR3 DNA (partial): TGCAGTGCTAGAGAAGGGGCACGGGAGACC. The V gene is TRBV20-1, the J gene TRBJ2-5, with D perhaps matching TRBD1 (5 bases). With the read ending 3 residues before the CDR3 end, the germline J gene is used to fill in that end. Between the trimmed V and J ends, which lost 0 bases and 5 bases, there was a span of 10 bases. This CDR3 has 13 residues. The germline V gene has CDR1 DFQATT and CDR2 SNEGSKA (reference sequence).

This CDR3 reads CASSFRGSNQPQHF. The sequenced CDR3 bases are TGTGCCAGCAGCTTCAGGGGGAGCAATCAGCCC. This rearrangement joins TRBV7-2 to TRBJ1-5; TRBD1 matches 7 bases. The CDR3 end lies 3 residues beyond the end of the read and is filled in from the germline J gene. The CDR3 spans 14 residues. Germline-derived CDR1 and CDR2 are SGHTA and FQGNSA. Losses at the gene ends were 3 bases for V and 1 base for J; bases not matched to a gene: 0. The full variable domain, with the rest looked up from reference TRBV7-2 and TRBJ1-5, is GAGVSQSPSNKVTEKGKDVELRCDPISGHTALYWYRQSLGQGLEFLIYFQGNSAPDKSGLPSDRFSAERTGGSVSTLTIQRTQQEDSAVYLCASSFRGSNQPQHFGDGTRLSIL.

Remarks on this clone: Coverage ceases 3 residues before the CDR3 finishes, and the germline J gene fills in the end. V and J are TRBV2 and TRBJ1-4; maybe TRBD1 (5 bases). Germline V lookup: CDR1 SNHLY, CDR2 FYNNEI. The V end was cut by 4 bases, the J end by 7 bases, with 16 bases between. This CDR3 is 15 amino acids long. Incomplete CDR3 DNA: TGTGCCAGCAGTGCACAGGCGGCTTGGGCTGAAAAA. Translating it yields CASSAQAAWAEK. The whole CDR3 region reads CASSAQAAWAEKLFF. The full variable domain, rest sourced from reference TRBV2 and TRBJ1-4, is EPEVTQTPSHQVTQMGQEVILRCVPISNHLYFYWYRQILGQKVEFLVSFYNNEISEKSEIFDDQFSVERPDGSNFTLKIRSTKLEDSAMYFCASSAQAAWAEKLFFGSGTQLSVL.

Relative to its sample, this clone is medium-sized. The CDR3 extends 3 residues past the end of the read, so its final part is completed from the germline J gene. The chain links TRBV28 to TRBJ1-2; a possible D gene is TRBD1 (6 bases). The germline V gene encodes CDR1 MDHEN and CDR2 SYDVKM. CDR3 size: 15 residues. CDR3 sequence: CASSFSRGASGGYTF. The CDR3 DNA, read in part, is TGTGCCAGCAGTTTCAGCAGGGGCGCTTCGGGCGGC.

This clone was picked up many times. Sequencing ends 3 residues short of the CDR3 end; the germline J gene provides the rest. V gene TRBV25-1 combines with J gene TRBJ1-6, with unresolved D. V lost 1 base and J 8 bases, leaving 12 bases between the germline ends. The CDR3 has 15 residues. Germline V gene sequence: CDR1 MGHDK, CDR2 SYGVNS. The covered CDR3 bases are TGTGCCAGCAGTGAATTTAGTATTACAGATTCACCC. Amino acids: CASSEFSITDSP. From start to end, the CDR3 is CASSEFSITDSPLHF.

There are a few counts of this clone. Read coverage stops 3 residues before the CDR3 terminus; the germline J gene supplies the remainder. This sequence joins TRBV7-9 and TRBJ1-2; D perhaps matches TRBD1 (6 bases). The CDR3 extends over 14 amino acids. The germline gives CDR1 SEHNR, CDR2 FQNEAQ (reference sequence). Trimming cost V 3 bases and J 6 bases, with 14 bases left between them. The covered CDR3 bases are TGTGCCAGCAGCTTTCAAGGGGGAGGGAATGGC. Amino acid sequence: CASSFQGGGNG. The entire CDR3 sequence reads CASSFQGGGNGYTF.

This clone has at least ten counts. Read data end 3 residues before the CDR3 end; the end is taken from the germline J gene. The chain has TRBV12-3 or TRBV12-4 and TRBJ2-7; 9 bases line up with TRBD2. The CDR3 spans 14 residues. Trimming removed 4 bases from V and 2 bases from J; junction bases left unmatched: 3. CDR3: CASSWTSATYEQYF. CDR3 bases read: TGTGCCAGCAGTTGGACTAGCGCAACCTACGAG.

Notes on this clone: The sequence runs out 3 residues before the end of the CDR3; the remainder is reconstructed from the germline J gene. The chain is built from TRBV18 and TRBJ2-5; 14 nucleotides match TRBD2. CDR3 length: 18 residues. Germline V gene data show CDR1 as KGHSH and CDR2 as LQKENI. With V trimmed by 1 base and J by 3 bases, 7 bases remained unmatched. CDR3 in amino acids: CASSPRLAGGPPEETQYF. Partial CDR3 DNA: TGTGCCAGCTCACCACGACTAGCGGGAGGGCCCCCCGAAGAGACC.

This clone appeared many times. The read terminates 3 residues before the CDR3 end, so the remaining end is supplied by the germline J gene. J is TRBJ2-1 and V is TRBV18; 10 bases line up with TRBD1. This CDR3 contains 15 residues. J gave up 4 bases and V 2 bases, and 2 bases lay outside the gene matches. Germline V lookup: CDR1 KGHSH, CDR2 LQKENI. This CDR3 reads CASSPGTGVYNEQFF. CDR3 bases read: TGTGCCAGCTCACCAGGGACAGGGGTTTACAATGAG.

At least ten counts were recorded for this clone. The read ends 3 residues before the CDR3 terminus; that terminus is restored from the germline J gene. The gene calls are TRBV6-2 or TRBV6-3 and TRBJ2-2, with no clear D. The germline V gene has CDR1 MNHEY and CDR2 SVGEGT. Trimming removed 5 bases at V and 7 bases at J, with 8 bases between. The CDR3 totals 12 residues. The CDR3 spells CASSQIFGELFF. The sequenced part of the CDR3 DNA is TGTGCCAGCAGTCAGATATTCGGGGAG.

This clone was detected a few times. The read stops 3 residues short of the end of the CDR3; the missing end is completed from the germline J gene. This chain connects TRBV7-8 to TRBJ2-5; D possibly corresponds to TRBD2 (7 bases). The CDR3 totals 14 residues. Per the germline V gene, CDR1 is SGHVS and CDR2 is FQNEAQ. Trimming shortened V by 3 bases and J by 5 bases, and 13 bases separated the two germline ends. The CDR3 is CASSFLGGGETQYF. The sequenced CDR3 bases are TGTGCCAGCAGCTTCTTAGGGGGAGGGGAGACC.

Of note for this clone: With the read ending 3 residues before the CDR3 end, the germline J gene is used to fill in that end. The chain employs TRBV7-2 and TRBJ2-7; a possible D gene is TRBD1 (8 bases). The CDR3 spans 14 residues. Trimming left V 9 bases short and J 4 bases short, with 19 bases between. Germline CDR1 and CDR2: SGHTA and FQGNSA. The sequenced part of the CDR3 DNA is TGTGCCAGTCGGGAGGACAGGGCCGGTTACGAG. Its protein product is CASREDRAGYE. The full CDR3 sequence reads CASREDRAGYEQYF.

In this sample, this clone turned up a few times. The read finishes 3 residues shy of the CDR3 end, and the germline J gene is used to complete it. The V and J genes are TRBV19 and TRBJ1-2; TRBD1 aligns across 10 bases. With 7 bases clipped from V and 7 bases from J, the junction kept 9 bases outside the gene matches. The germline V gene has CDR1 LNHDA and CDR2 SQIVND (reference sequence). This CDR3 spans 14 amino acids. The CDR3 loop reads CASTQGTGAIGYTF. CDR3 DNA (partial): TGTGCCAGTACCCAAGGGACAGGGGCAATTGGC.

In this sample, this clone turned up many times. The chain's CDR3 is CASSAQGAYTEAFF. CDR3 DNA, as far as it was read: TGTGCCAGCAGCGCACAGGGGGCGTACACTGAA. The rearrangement joins TRBV3-1 (or the pseudogene TRBV3-2) to TRBJ1-1, with TRBD1 matching over 9 bases. The read falls 3 residues short of the CDR3 end, and the missing part is taken from the germline J gene. Germline V gives CDR1 LGHDT, CDR2 YNNKEL (reference sequence). The CDR3 length is 14 residues. Trimming cost V 5 bases and J 3 bases; bases outside gene matches: 4.

The sample holds a few counts of this clone. CDR3 sequence: CASSLEARTGLNSDNQETQYF. CDR3 DNA (partial): TGCGCCAGCAGCTTGGAGGCCCGGACAGGGTTAAACTCAGATAACCAAGAGACC. The chain uses TRBV5-1 and TRBJ2-5; 8 bases line up with TRBD1. Sequencing ends 3 residues short of the CDR3 end; the germline J gene provides the rest. Germline V gene lookup returns CDR1 SGHRS and CDR2 YFSETQ. J lost 0 bases, V lost 0 bases, and 19 bases had no gene match. The CDR3 runs to 21 residues.

This clone has ten or more counts. The sequence runs out 3 residues before the end of the CDR3; the remainder is reconstructed from the germline J gene. The sample has other DNA sequences that encode this CDR3 too. V gene TRBV19 combines with J gene TRBJ1-2, with a tentative D call TRBD1 (6 bases). The V and J ends lost 7 bases and 2 bases respectively, with 14 bases between them. The CDR3 has 14 residues. Looked up from germline, CDR1 is LNHDA and CDR2 is SQIVND (reference sequence). The DNA read from the CDR3 is TGTGCCAGTACCCAGACAGGAGAGAACTATGGC. Amino acids: CASTQTGENYG. The entire CDR3 is CASTQTGENYGYTF.